This TCR beta chain was identified in a study of shared clonotypes between healthy human individuals. Study context: The composition of the donors was a couple of women and a few men aged 18 to 49.

Source study methods: Filtering of immunoSEQ junctional sequences could not match full-length read filtering. Method: immunoSEQ multiplex PCR; TCRdb's copy keeps in-frame clones and lacks some. V and J calls and clone size come straight from that table; D and trimming were deduced from the DNA. This table has fewer than 650,000 clones, 60% to 85% appearing once. In its sample, this clone was seen once. The specimen was PBMCs. The TCR originated in a woman aged 40 to 50 in good health. Some clones in this sample may be carry-over from other donors' samples.

This CDR3 reads CASSPHRSDQRGETQYF. CDR3 in DNA: TGTGCCAGCAGTCCGCACCGGTCCGACCAACGTGGCGAGACCCAGTACTTC. V and J are TRBV28 and TRBJ2-5; D unresolved. Germline assignment: CDR1 MDHEN and CDR2 SYDVKM. CDR3 size: 17 residues. V was cut by 5 bases and J by 5 bases, with 24 bases left in between.